This TCR beta chain was recovered during a study of blood T cell repertoires in COVID-19. Overall study context: The study drew acute and convalescent COVID-19 samples from the United States, Italy and Spain. PBMCs, B-cell-depleted T cells, or T cells were the source of the cDNA or gDNA that made up the material.

Donors of Cohort 3 who recovered were those that had two negative PCRs, clearance, or symptom resolution. How the authors handled the data: Nucleated cell counts were estimated from reference gene primer amplification. Sequenced by immunoSEQ multiplex PCR; TCRdb stores in-frame clones only, minus some. V and J calls and clone size follow that table, whereas D and trimming were derived from the DNA. The repertoire consists of around 170,000 clones, with just over 85% occurring once and the leading ten covering 9% to 10%. CDR1 is MDHEN and CDR2 is SYDVKM in the germline V gene. CDR3 length: 15 amino acids. V was clipped by 4 bases and J by 8 bases; unmatched bases: 10.

The sample comprised PBMCs or T cells enriched from blood (not recorded which). This receptor was taken from a woman aged 18-35 years who had recovered from COVID-19. This chain uses TRBV28 with TRBJ1-4; TRBD1 agrees at 7 bases. CDR3 region: CASSSLTGHREKLFF. CDR3 sequence (DNA): TGTGCCAGCAGTTCCCTGACAGGGCACAGGGAAAAACTGTTTTTT.